This entry features one T cell receptor (beta chain) sequence. Its specificity is not known. Using immunoSEQ multiplex PCR, the repertoire was profiled, and TCRdb retains in-frame clones only, with some absent. The sample includes around 33,000 clones, about four fifths of them seen just once. The sample originates from a study of STAT5B mutations in CD4+ large granular lymphocyte leukemia. Study findings and constraints: Patient CD4-sorted repertoires looked more clonal than healthy CD4+ repertoires, even without putative leukemic clones.

V gave up 2 bases and J gave up 10 bases; unmatched junction bases: 8. CDR3 length equals 14 residues. Germline lookup yields CDR1 MDHEN and CDR2 SYDVKM. The genes are TRBV28 and TRBJ1-2; 9 bases agree with TRBD1. The receptor's source is a human donor in good health. Sequencing was performed on CD4+ T cells from blood buffy coats. In DNA, the CDR3 is TGTGCCAGCAGTTTAGTACAGGGGGCGCGTGTCTACACCTTC. It encodes CASSLVQGARVYTF.